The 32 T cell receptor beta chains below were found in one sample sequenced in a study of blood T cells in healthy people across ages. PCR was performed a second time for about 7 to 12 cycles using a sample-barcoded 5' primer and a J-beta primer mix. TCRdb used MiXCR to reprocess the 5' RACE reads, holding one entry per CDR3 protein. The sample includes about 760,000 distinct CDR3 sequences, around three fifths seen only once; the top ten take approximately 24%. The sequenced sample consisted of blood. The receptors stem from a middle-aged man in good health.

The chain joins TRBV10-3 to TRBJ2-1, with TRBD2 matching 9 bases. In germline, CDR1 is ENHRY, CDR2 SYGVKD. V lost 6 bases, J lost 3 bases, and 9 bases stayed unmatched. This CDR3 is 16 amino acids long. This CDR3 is CAISARPSGDYNEQFF. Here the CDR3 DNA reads TGTGCCATCAGCGCCAGACCTAGCGGGGACTACAATGAGCAGTTCTTC.

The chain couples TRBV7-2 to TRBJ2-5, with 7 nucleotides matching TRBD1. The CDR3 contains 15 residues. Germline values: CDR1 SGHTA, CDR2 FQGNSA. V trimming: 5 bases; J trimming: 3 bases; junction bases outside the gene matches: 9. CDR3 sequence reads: CASSPIQGRKETQYF. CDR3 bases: TGTGCCAGCAGCCCGATACAGGGGCGGAAAGAGACCCAGTACTTC.

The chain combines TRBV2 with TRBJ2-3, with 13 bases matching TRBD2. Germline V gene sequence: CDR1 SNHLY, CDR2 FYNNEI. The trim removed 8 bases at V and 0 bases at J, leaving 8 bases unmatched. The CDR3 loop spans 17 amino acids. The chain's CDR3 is CASCFRGLAGSTDTQYF. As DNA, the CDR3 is TGTGCCAGCTGTTTCAGGGGACTAGCGGGGAGCACAGATACGCAGTATTTT.

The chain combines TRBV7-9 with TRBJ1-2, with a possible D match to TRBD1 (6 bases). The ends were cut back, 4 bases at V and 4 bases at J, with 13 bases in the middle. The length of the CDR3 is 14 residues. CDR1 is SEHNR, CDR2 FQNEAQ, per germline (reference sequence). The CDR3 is CASSWGQAPYGYTF. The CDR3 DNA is TGTGCCAGCAGCTGGGGACAAGCCCCCTATGGCTACACCTTC.

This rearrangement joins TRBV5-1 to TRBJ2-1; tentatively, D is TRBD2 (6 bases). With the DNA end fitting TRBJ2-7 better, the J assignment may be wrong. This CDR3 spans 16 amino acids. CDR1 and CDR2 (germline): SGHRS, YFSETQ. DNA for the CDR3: TGCGCCAGCAGCTCCACTGGCGGGAACTCCTACAATGAGCAGTACTTC. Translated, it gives CASSSTGGNSYNEQYF.

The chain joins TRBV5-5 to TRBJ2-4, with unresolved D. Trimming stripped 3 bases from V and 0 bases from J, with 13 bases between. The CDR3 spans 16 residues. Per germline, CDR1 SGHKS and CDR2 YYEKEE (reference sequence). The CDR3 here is CASSSDPTLAKNIQYF. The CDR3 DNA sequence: TGTGCCAGCAGCTCCGACCCCACCTTAGCCAAAAACATTCAGTACTTC. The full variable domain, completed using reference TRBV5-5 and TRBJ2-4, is DAGVTQSPTHLIKTRGQQVTLRCSPISGHKSVSWYQQVLGQGPQFIFQYYEKEERGRGNFPDRFSARQFPNYSSELNVNALLLGDSALYLCASSSDPTLAKNIQYFGAGTRLSVL.

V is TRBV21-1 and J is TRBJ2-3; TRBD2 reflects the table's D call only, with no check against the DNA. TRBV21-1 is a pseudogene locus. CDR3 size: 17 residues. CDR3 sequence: CASSKENSGRFADTQYF. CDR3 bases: TGTGCCAGCAGCAAAGAGAATAGCGGGAGGTTCGCAGATACGCAGTATTTT.

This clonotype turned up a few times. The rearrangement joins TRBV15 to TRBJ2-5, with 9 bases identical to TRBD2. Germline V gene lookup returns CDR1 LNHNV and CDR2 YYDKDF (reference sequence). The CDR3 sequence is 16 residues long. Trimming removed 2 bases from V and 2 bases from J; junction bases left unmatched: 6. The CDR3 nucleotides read TGTGCCACCAGCAGACCTCAGGCGGGGGGGCAAGAGACCCAGTACTTC. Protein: CATSRPQAGGQETQYF.

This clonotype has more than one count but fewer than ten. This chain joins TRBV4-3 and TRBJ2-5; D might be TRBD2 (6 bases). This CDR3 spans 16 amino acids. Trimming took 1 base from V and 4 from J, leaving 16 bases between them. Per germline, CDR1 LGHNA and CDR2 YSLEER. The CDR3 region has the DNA TGCGCCAGCAGCCAAGGGGACTCCCGGATCTCAGAGACCCAGTACTTC. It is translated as CASSQGDSRISETQYF.

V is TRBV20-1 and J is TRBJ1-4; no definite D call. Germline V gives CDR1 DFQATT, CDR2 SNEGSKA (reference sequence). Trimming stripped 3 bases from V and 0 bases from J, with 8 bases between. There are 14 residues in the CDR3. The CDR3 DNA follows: TGCAGTGCTAGTTATATAGCAACTAATGAAAAACTGTTTTTT. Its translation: CSASYIATNEKLFF.

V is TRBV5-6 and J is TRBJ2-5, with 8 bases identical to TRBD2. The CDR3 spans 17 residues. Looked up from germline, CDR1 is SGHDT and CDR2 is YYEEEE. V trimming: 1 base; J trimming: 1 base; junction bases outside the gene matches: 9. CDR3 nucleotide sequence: TGTGCCAGCAGCTTGCCGACTAGCGTGGGGTTCCAAGAGACCCAGTACTTC. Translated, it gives CASSLPTSVGFQETQYF.

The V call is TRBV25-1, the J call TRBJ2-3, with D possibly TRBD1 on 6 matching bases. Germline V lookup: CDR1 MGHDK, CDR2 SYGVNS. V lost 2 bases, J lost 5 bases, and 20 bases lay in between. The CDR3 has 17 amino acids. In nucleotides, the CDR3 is TGTGCCAGCAGTGAAGAGGGACACTCACCGAGGGGAGATACGCAGTATTTT. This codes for CASSEEGHSPRGDTQYF.

CDR3 bases: TGCAGCGTTGTATCTAGCGGGATTTCCTACGAGCAGTACTTC. Its protein is CSVVSSGISYEQYF. The rearrangement links TRBV29-1 to TRBJ2-7, with 9 positions matching TRBD2. V lost 4 bases and J lost 1; bases outside the gene matches: 5. The CDR3 covers 14 residues. Germline V gives CDR1 SQVTM, CDR2 ANQGSEA.

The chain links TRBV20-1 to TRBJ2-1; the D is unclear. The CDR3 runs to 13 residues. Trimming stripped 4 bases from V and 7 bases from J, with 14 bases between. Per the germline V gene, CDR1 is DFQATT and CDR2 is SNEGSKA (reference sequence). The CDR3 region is CSATPDPSNEQFF. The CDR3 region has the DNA TGCAGTGCTACCCCGGACCCCTCGAATGAGCAGTTCTTC.

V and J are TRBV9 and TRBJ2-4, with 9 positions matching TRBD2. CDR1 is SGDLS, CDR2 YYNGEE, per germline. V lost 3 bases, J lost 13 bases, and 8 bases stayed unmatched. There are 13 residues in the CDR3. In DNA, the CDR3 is TGTGCCAGCAGCGCGTCACTAGCGGGTGGGCAGTACTTC. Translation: CASSASLAGGQYF.

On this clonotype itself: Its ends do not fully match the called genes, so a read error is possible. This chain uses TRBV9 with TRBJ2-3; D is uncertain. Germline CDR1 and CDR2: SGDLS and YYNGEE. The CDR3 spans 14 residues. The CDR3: CAGSIGPITDTQYF. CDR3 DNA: TGTGCCGGCAGCATAGGGCCTATCACAGATACGCAGTATTTT.

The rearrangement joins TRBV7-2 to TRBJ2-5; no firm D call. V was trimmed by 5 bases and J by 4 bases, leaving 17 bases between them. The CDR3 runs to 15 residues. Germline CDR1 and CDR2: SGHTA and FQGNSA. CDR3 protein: CASSPRAGYRETQYF. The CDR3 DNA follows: TGTGCCAGCAGCCCACGTGCTGGCTACCGAGAGACCCAGTACTTC.

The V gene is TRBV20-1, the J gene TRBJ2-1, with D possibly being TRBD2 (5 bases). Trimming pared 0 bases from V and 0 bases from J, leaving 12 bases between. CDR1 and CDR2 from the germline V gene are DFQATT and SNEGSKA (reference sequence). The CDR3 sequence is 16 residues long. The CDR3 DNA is TGCAGTGCTAGAGATCAGGACGGACTCTCCTACAATGAGCAGTTCTTC. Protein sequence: CSARDQDGLSYNEQFF.

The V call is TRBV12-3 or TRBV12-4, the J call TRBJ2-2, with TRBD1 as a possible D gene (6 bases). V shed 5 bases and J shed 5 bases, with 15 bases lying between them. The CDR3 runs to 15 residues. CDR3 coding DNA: TGTGCCAGCAGTCCGATGACAGGTGGGACCGGGGAGCTGTTTTTT. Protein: CASSPMTGGTGELFF.

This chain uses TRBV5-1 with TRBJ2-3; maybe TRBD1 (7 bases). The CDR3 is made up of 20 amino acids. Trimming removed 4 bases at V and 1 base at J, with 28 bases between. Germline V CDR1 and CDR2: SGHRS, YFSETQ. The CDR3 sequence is CASSQATRTPGQTCTDTQYF. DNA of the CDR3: TGCGCCAGCAGCCAAGCGACTAGGACCCCGGGACAGACTTGCACAGATACGCAGTATTTT.

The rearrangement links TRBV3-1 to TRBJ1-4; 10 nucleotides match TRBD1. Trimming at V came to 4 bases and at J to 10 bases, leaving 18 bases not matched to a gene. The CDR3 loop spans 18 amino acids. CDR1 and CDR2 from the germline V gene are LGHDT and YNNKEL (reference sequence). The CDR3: CASSPRTGGVKPAGKLFF. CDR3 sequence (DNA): TGTGCCAGCAGCCCTCGGACAGGGGGGGTAAAGCCCGCAGGAAAACTGTTTTTT.

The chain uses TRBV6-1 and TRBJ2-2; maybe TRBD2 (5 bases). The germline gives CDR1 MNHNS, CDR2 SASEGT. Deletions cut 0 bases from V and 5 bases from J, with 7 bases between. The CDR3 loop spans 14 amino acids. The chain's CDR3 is CASSEAGRTGELFF. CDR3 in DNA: TGTGCCAGCAGTGAAGCGGGGAGAACCGGGGAGCTGTTTTTT.

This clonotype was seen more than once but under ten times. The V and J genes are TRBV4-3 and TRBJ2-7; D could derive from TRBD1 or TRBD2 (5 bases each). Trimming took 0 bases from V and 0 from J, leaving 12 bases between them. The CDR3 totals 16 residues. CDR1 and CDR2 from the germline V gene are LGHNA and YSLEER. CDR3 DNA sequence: TGCGCCAGCAGCCAAGATGCGGTCGGGGCCTCCTACGAGCAGTACTTC. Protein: CASSQDAVGASYEQYF.

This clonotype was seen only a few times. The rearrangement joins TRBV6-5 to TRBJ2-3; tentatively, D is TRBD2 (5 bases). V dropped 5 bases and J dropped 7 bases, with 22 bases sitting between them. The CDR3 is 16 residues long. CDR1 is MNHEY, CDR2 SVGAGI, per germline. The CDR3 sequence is CASSLGRVSPRYTQYF. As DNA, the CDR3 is TGTGCCAGCAGTCTCGGGCGGGTTTCTCCCCGATATACGCAGTATTTT.

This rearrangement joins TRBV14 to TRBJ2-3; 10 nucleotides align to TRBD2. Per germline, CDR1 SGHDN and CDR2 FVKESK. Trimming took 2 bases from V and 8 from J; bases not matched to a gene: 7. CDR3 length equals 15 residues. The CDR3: CASSQLASGGSTQYF. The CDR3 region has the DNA TGTGCCAGCAGCCAATTGGCTAGCGGGGGATCTACGCAGTATTTT. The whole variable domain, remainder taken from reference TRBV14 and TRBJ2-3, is EAGVTQFPSHSVIEKGQTVTLRCDPISGHDNLYWYRRVMGKEIKFLLHFVKESKQDESGMPNNRFLAERTGGTYSTLKVQPAELEDSGVYFCASSQLASGGSTQYFGPGTRLTVL.

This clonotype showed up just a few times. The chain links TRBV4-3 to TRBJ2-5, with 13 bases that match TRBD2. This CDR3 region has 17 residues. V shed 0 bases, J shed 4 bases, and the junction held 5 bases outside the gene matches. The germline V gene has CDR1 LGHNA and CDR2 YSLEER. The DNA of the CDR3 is TGCGCCAGCAGCCAAGATCGGACTAGCGGGAGACCAGAGACCCAGTACTTC. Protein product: CASSQDRTSGRPETQYF.

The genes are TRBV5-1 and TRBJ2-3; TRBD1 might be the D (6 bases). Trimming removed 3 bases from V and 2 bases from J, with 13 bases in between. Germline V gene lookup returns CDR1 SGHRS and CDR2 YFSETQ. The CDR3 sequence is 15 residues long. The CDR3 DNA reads TGCGCCAGCAGCTCCGGACAGATCCACACAGATACGCAGTATTTT. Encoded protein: CASSSGQIHTDTQYF.

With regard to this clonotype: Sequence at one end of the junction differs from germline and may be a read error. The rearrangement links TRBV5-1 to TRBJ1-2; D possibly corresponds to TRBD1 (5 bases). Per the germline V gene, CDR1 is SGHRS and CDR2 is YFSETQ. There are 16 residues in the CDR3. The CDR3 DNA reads TGCGCCAGCAGCTTTGGAGACAGCCTCACTAACTATGGCAACACCTTC. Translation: CASSFGDSLTNYGNTF.

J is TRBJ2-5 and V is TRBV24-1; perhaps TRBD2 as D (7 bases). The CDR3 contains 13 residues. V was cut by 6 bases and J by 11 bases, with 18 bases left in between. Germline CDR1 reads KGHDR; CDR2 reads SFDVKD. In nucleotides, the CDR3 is TGTGCCACCAGTAGGGGGGGTGTTGATGAGCAGTACTTC. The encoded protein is CATSRGGVDEQYF.

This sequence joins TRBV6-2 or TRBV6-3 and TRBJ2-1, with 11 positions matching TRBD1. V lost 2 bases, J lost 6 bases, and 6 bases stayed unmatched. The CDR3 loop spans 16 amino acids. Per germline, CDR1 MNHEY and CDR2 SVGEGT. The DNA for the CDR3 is TGTGCCAGCAGTTACCGCGGGGGGACAGGGGGCAATGAGCAGTTCTTC. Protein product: CASSYRGGTGGNEQFF.

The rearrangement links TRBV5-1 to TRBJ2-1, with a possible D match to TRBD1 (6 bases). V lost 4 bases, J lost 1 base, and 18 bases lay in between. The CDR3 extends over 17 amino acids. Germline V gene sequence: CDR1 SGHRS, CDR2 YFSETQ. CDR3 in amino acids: CASSTGTPVWSYNEQFF. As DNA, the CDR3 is TGCGCCAGCAGCACAGGGACCCCCGTTTGGTCCTACAATGAGCAGTTCTTC.

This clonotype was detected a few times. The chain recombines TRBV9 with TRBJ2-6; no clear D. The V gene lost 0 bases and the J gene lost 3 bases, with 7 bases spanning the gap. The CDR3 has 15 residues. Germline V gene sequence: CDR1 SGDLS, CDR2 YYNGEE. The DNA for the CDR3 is TGTGCCAGCAGCGTAGCTACGGGTGGGGCCAACGTCCTGACTTTC. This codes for CASSVATGGANVLTF.